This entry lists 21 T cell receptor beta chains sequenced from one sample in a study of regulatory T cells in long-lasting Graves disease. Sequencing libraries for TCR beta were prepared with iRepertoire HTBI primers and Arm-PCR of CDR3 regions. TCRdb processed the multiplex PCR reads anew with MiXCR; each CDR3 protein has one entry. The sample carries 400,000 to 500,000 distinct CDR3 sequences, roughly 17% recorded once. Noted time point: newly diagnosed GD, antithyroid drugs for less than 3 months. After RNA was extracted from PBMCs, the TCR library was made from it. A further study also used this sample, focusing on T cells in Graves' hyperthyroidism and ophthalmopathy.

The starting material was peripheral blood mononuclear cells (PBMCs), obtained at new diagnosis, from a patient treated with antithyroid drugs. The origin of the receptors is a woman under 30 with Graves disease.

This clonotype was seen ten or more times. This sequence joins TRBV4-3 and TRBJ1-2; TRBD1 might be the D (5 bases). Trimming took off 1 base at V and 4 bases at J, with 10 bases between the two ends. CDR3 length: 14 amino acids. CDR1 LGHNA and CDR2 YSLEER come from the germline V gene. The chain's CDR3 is CASSQGAGIYGYTF. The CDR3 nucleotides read TGCGCCAGCAGCCAAGGCGCAGGGATCTATGGCTACACCTTC.

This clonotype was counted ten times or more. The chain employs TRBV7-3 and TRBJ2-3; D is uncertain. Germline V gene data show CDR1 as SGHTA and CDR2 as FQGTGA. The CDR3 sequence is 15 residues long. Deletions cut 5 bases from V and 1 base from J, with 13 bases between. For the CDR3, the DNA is TGTGCCAGCAGCCCCCGGGCCGTACGCACAGATACGCAGTATTTT. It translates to CASSPRAVRTDTQYF.

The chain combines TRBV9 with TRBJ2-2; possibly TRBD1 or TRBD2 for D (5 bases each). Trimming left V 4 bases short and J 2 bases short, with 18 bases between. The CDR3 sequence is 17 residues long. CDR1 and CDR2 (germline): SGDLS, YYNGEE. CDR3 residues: CASSTPTGTPNTGELFF. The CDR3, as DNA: TGTGCCAGCAGCACCCCCACCGGGACCCCCAACACCGGGGAGCTGTTTTTT. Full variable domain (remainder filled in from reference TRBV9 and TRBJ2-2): DSGVTQTPKHLITATGQRVTLRCSPRSGDLSVYWYQQSLDQGLQFLIQYYNGEERAKGNILERFSAQQFPDLHSELNLSSLELGDSALYFCASSTPTGTPNTGELFFGEGSRLTVL.

CDR3 in DNA: TGTGCCAGTAGTGCGGACTACAATGAGCAGTTCTTC. Translating gives CASSADYNEQFF. The chain uses TRBV19 and TRBJ2-1; D not resolved. This CDR3 is built from 12 residues. V lost 5 bases, J lost 3 bases, and 5 bases lay in between. Germline V gene lookup returns CDR1 LNHDA and CDR2 SQIVND (reference sequence).

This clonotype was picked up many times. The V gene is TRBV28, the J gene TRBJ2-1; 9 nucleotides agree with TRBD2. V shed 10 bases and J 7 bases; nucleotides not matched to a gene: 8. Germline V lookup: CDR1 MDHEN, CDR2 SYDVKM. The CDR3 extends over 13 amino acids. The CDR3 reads CATLTSGANEQFF. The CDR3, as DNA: TGTGCCACCTTGACTAGCGGAGCTAATGAGCAGTTCTTC. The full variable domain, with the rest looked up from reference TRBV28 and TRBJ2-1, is DVKVTQSSRYLVKRTGEKVFLECVQDMDHENMFWYRQDPGLGLRLIYFSYDVKMKEKGDIPEGYSVSREKKERFSLILESASTNQTSMYLCATLTSGANEQFFGPGTRLTVL.

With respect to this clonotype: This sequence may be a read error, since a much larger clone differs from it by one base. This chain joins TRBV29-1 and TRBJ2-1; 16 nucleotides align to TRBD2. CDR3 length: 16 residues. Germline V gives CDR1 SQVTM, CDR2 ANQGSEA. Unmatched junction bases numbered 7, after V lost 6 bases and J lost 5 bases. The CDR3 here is CSVREGLAGGDNEQFF. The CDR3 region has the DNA TGCAGCGTCCGAGAGGGACTAGCGGGAGGGGACAATGAGCAGTTCTTC.

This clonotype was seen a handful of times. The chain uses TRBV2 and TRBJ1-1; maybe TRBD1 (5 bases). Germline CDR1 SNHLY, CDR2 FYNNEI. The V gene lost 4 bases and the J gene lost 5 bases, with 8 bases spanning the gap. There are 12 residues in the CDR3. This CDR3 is CASSGGLTEAFF. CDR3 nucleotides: TGTGCCAGCAGTGGGGGGTTGACTGAAGCTTTCTTT.

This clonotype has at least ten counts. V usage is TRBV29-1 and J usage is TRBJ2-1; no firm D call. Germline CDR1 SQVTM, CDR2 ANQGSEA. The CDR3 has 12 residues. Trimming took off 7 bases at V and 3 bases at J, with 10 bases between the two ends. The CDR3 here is CSGSGNYNEQFF. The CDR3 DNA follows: TGCAGCGGGTCCGGAAACTACAATGAGCAGTTCTTC.

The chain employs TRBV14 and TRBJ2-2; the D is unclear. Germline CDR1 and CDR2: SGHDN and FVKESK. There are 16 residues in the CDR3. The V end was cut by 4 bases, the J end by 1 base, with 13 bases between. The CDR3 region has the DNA TGTGCCAGCAGCCTGAACCTGGGTCTGAACACCGGGGAGCTGTTTTTT. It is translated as CASSLNLGLNTGELFF. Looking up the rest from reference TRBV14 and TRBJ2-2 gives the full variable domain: EAGVTQFPSHSVIEKGQTVTLRCDPISGHDNLYWYRRVMGKEIKFLLHFVKESKQDESGMPNNRFLAERTGGTYSTLKVQPAELEDSGVYFCASSLNLGLNTGELFFGEGSRLTVL.

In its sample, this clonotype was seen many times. The CDR3 nucleotides read TGTGCCAGCAGTCACGGACTAGCAACGGATACGCAGTATTTT. It yields the protein CASSHGLATDTQYF. V gene TRBV6-2 or TRBV6-3 combines with J gene TRBJ2-3; 8 bases align to TRBD2. Trimming at V came to 5 bases and at J to 6 bases, leaving 7 bases not matched to a gene. The CDR3 consists of 14 residues. Germline V gene data show CDR1 as MNHEY and CDR2 as SVGEGT.

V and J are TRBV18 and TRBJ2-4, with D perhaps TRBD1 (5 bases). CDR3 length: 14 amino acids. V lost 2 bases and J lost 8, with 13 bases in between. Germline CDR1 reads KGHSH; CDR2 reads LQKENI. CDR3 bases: TGTGCCAGCTCACCATTAGGGGCCGAGGACATTCAGTACTTC. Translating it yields CASSPLGAEDIQYF.

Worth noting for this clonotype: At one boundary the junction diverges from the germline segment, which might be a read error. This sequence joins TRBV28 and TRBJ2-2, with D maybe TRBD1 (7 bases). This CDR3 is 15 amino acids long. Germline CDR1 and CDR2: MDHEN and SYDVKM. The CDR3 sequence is CASSAPDRDTGGLFF. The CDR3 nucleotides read TGTGCCAGCAGTGCCCCCGACAGGGATACCGGGGGGCTGTTTTTT.

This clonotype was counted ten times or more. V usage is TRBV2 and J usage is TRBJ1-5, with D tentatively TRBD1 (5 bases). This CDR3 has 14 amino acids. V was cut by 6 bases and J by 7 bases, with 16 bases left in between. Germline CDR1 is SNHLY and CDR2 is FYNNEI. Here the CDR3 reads CASSTGQGEQPQHF. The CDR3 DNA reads TGTGCCAGCAGCACGGGGCAGGGAGAACAGCCCCAGCATTTT.

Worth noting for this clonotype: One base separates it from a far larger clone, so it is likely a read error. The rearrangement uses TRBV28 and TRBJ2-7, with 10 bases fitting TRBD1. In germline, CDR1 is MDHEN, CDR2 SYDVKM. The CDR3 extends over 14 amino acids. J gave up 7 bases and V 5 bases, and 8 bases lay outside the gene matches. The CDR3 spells CASSRQGASGEQYF. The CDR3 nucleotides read TGTGCCAGCAGTCGACAGGGGGCGAGTGGTGAGCAGTACTTC.

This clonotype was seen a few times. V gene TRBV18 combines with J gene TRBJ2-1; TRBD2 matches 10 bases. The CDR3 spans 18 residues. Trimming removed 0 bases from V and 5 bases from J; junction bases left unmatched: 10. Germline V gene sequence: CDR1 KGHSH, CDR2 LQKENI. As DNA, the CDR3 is TGTGCCAGCTCACCACCGTTAAGCACTAGCGGGATACACAATGAGCAGTTCTTC. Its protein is CASSPPLSTSGIHNEQFF. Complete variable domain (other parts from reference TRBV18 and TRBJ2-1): NAGVMQNPRHLVRRRGQEARLRCSPMKGHSHVYWYRQLPEEGLKFMVYLQKENIIDESGMPKERFSAEFPKEGPSILRIQQVVRGDSAAYFCASSPPLSTSGIHNEQFFGPGTRLTVL.

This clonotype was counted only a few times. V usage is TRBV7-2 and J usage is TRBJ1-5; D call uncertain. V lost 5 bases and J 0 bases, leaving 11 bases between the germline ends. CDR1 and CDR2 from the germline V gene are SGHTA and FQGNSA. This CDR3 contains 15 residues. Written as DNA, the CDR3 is TGTGCCAGCAGCCAGACGGCTTATAGCAATCAGCCCCAGCATTTT. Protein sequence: CASSQTAYSNQPQHF.

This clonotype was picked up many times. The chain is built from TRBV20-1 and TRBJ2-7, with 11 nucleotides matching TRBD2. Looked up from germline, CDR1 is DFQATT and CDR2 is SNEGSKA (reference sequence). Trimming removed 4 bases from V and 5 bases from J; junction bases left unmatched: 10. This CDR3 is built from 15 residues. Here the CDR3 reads CSAKAIAGGPDEQYF. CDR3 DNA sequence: TGCAGTGCTAAAGCTATAGCGGGAGGGCCCGACGAGCAGTACTTC.

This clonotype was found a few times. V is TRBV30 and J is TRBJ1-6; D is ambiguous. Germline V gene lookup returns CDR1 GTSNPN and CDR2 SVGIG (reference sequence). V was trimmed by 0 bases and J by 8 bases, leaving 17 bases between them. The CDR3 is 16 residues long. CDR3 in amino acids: CAWSVPLDKVDSPLHF. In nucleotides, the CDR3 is TGTGCCTGGAGTGTACCCTTAGACAAGGTGGATTCACCCCTCCACTTT.

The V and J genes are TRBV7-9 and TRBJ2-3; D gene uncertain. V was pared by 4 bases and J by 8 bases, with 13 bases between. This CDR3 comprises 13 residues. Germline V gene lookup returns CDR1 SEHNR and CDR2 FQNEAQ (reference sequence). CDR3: CASSSRQMTTQYF. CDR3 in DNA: TGTGCCAGCAGCTCCCGGCAGATGACTACGCAGTATTTT.

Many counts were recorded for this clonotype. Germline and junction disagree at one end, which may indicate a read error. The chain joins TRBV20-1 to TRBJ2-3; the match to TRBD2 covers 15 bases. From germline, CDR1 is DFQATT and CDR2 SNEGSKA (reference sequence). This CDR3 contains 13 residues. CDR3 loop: CSAKGLAGGRVDF. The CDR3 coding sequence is TGCAGTGCTAAGGGACTAGCGGGAGGTCGAGTGGATTTT.

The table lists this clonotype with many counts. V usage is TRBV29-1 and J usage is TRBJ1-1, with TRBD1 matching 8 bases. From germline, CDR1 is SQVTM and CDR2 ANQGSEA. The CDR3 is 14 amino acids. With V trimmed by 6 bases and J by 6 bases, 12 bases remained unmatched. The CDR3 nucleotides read TGCAGCGTAAGACACACGGACAGGGTCTCTGAAGCTTTCTTT. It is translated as CSVRHTDRVSEAFF.